This TCR gamma chain comes out of a study of γδ T cells in repeated Plasmodium falciparum infection. Study context: Sampling occurred at baseline, pre-infection for selected infections, and 21 days post-infection. Study results and caveats: Compared with Australian children, Malian Vdelta2-negative repertoires seemed more clonal, less diverse, less shared.

TRG and TRD sequences were obtained from every sorted gammadelta sample. TCRdb used CATT to re-call clones from the multiplex PCR reads. The sample has around 25,000 gamma-chain clones, about 3% seen once. This clone was observed a few times. The antigen remains undetermined. The amino acid sequence in TCRdb belongs to a much larger clone and departs from this DNA's translation at residue 4, likely a sequencing read error; the sequence shown is translated from the DNA. Germline lookup yields CDR1 GITISATS and CDR2 ISYDGTV (reference sequence). The CDR3 spans 17 residues. Vgamma9/Vdelta2+ and Vdelta2-negative gammadelta T cells were flow-sorted from PBMC for bulk sequencing.

The sequenced sample consisted of gamma-delta T cells from blood. The chain has TRGV9 and TRGJP. No J segment appears in TCRdb, so it was assigned here by matching the sequence to germline. This clonotype was sampled from a pool of human donors (malaria-infected and uninfected, not separated). The CDR3 DNA follows: TGTGCCTTGTGTGAGGTGCAAGGGGGGTTGGGCAAAAAAATCAAGGTATTT. Amino acid sequence: CALCEVQGGLGKKIKVF.